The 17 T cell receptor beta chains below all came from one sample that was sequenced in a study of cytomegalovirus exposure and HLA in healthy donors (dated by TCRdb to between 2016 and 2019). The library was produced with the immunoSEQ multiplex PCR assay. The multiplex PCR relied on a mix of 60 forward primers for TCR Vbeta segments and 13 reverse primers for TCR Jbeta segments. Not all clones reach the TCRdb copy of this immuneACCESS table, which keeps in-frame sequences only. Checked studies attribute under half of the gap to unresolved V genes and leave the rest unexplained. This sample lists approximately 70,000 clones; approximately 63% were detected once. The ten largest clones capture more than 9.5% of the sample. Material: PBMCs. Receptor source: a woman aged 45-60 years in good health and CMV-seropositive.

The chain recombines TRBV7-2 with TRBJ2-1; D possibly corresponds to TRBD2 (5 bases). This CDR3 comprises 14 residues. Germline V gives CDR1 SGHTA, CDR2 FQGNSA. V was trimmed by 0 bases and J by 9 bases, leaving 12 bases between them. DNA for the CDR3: TGTGCCAGCAGCTTAGCTAATACTAGGAGTGAGCAGTTCTTC. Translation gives CASSLANTRSEQFF.

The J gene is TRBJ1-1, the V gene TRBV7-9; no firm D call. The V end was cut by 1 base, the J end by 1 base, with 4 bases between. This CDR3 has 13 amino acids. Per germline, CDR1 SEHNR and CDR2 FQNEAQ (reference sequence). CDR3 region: CASSLGANTEAFF. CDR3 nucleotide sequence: TGTGCCAGCAGCTTAGGGGCGAACACTGAAGCTTTCTTT.

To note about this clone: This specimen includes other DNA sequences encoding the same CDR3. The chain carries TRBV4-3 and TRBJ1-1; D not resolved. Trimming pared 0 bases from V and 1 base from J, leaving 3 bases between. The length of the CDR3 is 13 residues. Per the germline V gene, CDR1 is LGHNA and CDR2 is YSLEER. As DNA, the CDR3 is TGCGCCAGCAGCCAAGATCGGAACACTGAAGCTTTCTTT. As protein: CASSQDRNTEAFF.

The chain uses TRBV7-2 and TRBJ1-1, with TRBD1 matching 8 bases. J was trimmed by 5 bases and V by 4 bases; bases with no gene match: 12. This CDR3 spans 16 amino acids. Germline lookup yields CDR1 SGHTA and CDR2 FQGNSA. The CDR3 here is CASSSENRGSRTEAFF. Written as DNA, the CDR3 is TGTGCCAGCAGCTCAGAGAACAGGGGGAGTAGGACTGAAGCTTTCTTT.

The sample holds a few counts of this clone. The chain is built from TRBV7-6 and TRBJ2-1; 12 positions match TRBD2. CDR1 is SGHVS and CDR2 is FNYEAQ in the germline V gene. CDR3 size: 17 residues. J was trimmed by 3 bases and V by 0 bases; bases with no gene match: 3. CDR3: CASSLATSGSIYNEQFF. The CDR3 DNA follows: TGTGCCAGCAGCTTAGCGACTAGCGGGAGTATCTACAATGAGCAGTTCTTC.

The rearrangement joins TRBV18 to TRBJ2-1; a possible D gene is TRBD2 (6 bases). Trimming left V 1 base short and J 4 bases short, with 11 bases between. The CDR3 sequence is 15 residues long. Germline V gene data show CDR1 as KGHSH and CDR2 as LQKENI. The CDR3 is CASSPRTEGYNEQFF. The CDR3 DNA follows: TGTGCCAGCTCACCACGGACGGAGGGGTACAATGAGCAGTTCTTC.

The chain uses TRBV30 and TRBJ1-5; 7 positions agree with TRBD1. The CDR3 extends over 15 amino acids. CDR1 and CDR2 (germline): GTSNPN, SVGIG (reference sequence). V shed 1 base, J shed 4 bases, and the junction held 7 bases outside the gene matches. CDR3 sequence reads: CAWSGGDRKNQPQHF. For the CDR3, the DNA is TGTGCCTGGAGTGGGGGGGACAGAAAAAATCAGCCCCAGCATTTT.

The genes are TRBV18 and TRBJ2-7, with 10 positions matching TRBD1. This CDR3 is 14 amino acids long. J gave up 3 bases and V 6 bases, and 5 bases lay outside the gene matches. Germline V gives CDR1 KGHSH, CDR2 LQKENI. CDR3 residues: CASSQGQGRYEQYF. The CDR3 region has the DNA TGTGCCAGCTCCCAGGGACAGGGGCGCTACGAGCAGTACTTC.

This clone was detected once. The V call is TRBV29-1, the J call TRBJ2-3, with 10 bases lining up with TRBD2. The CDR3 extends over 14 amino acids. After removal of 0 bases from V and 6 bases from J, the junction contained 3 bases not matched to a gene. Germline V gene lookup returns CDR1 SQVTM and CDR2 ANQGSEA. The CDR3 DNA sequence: TGCAGCGTTGAAGATAGCGGGGGGTCTGATACGCAGTATTTT. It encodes CSVEDSGGSDTQYF.

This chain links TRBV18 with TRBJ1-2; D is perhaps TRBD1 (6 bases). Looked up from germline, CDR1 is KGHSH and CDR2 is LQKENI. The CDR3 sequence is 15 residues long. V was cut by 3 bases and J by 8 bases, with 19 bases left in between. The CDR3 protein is CASSPPGTTTGGYTF. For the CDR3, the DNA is TGTGCCAGCTCACCGCCCGGGACAACAACGGGGGGCTACACCTTC.

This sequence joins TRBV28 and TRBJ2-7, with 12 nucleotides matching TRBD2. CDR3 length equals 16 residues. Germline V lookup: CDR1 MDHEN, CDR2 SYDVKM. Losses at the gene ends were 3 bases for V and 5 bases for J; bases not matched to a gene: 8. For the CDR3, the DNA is TGTGCCAGCAGTTTGATTTCTAGCGGGGGGGCAGACGAGCAGTACTTC. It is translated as CASSLISSGGADEQYF.

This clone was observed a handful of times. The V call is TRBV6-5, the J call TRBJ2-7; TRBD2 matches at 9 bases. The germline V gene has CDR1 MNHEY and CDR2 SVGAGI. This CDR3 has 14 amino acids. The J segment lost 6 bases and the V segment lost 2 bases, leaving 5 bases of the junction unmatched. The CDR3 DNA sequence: TGTGCCAGCAGTTACGCTAGCGGGACGCTCGAGCAGTACTTC. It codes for CASSYASGTLEQYF.

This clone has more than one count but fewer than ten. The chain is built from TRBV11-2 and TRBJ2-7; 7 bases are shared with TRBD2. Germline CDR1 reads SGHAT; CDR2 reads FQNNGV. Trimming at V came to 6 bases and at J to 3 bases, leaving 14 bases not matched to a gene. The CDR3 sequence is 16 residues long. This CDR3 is CASSQGGLAGYYEQYF. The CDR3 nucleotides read TGTGCCAGCAGTCAGGGAGGGTTGGCGGGATACTACGAGCAGTACTTC.

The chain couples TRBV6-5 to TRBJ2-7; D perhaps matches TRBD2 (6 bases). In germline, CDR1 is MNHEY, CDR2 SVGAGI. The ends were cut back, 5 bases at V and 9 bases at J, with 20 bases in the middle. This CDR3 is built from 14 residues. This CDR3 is CASSPGGTTPGQYF. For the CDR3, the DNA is TGTGCCAGCAGTCCGGGCGGGACGACCCCGGGGCAGTACTTC.

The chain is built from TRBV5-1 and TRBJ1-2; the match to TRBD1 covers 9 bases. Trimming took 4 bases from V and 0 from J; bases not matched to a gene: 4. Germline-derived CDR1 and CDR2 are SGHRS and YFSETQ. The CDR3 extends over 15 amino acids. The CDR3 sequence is CASSPGQGTNYGYTF. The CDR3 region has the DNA TGCGCCAGCAGCCCGGGACAGGGAACTAACTATGGCTACACCTTC.

This CDR3 reads CASSYRVVNRVVRNEQFF. CDR3 coding DNA: TGTGCCAGCAGCTATAGAGTGGTAAACAGGGTGGTAAGGAATGAGCAGTTCTTC. This sequence joins TRBV13 and TRBJ2-1, with D perhaps TRBD1 (6 bases). CDR3 size: 18 residues. V was clipped by 4 bases and J by 7 bases, with 26 bases between them. Germline loops: CDR1 PRHDT, CDR2 FYEKMQ (reference sequence).

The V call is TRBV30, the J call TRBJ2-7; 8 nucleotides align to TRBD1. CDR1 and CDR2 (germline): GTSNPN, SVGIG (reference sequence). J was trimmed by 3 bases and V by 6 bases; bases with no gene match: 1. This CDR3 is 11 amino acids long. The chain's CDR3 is CACGQGYEQYF. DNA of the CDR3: TGTGCCTGTGGACAGGGCTACGAGCAGTACTTC.